One TCR beta chain is described in this entry. The data were produced by immunoSEQ multiplex PCR, yet TCRdb's version contains in-frame clones alone and is incomplete. The sample lists roughly 18,000 clones; around three fifths were seen once. Every patient experienced relapse after autologous stem cell transplantation, and brentuximab vedotin exposure varied. The data derive from a study of PD-1 blockade in classical Hodgkin lymphoma. Background on the study: The nivolumab dose that patients received was 3 mg/kg, given intravenously every 2 weeks.

The V end lost 5 bases, the J end lost 5 bases, and 12 bases lay between the germline ends. The CDR3 totals 13 residues. Germline V gene data show CDR1 as SGHTA and CDR2 as FQGTGA. The specimen comprised peripheral blood mononuclear cells (PBMCs), sampled before the second cycle of nivolumab. The receptor's source is a human donor with classical Hodgkin lymphoma. The rearrangement joins TRBV7-3 to TRBJ1-1, with D possibly TRBD1 on 5 matching bases. CDR3 in amino acids: CASSPSGGTEAFF. The CDR3 DNA is TGTGCCAGCAGCCCATCTGGGGGGACTGAAGCTTTCTTT.